These 16 T cell receptor beta chains originate from one sample sequenced in a study of naive and memory T cell subsets. General study points: Naive repertoires, especially CD8, held a few larger clonotypes, possibly memory cells re-expressing CD45RA.

No antigens are known for them. An equimolar mix of two oligonucleotides served as the beta constant-region primer for TRBC1 and TRBC2. The ligated cDNA underwent four PCR rounds using SP2 and nested alpha and beta constant-region primers. Each CDR3 protein is one row after TCRdb ran MiXCR on the UMI-ligation and nested PCR reads. The sample consists of under 150,000 distinct CDR3 sequences, 15% to 20% of them appearing once. The specimen was naive CD8+ T cells from blood. The receptors here all came from a human donor in good health.

This clonotype has only a few counts. The chain is built from TRBV4-1 and TRBJ2-5, with D unclear. V shed 1 base and J shed 5 bases, with 8 bases lying between them. CDR1 is MGHRA and CDR2 is YSYEKL in the germline V gene. CDR3 size: 13 residues. Written as DNA, the CDR3 is TGCGCCAGCAGCCAAGGGTTAATTGAGACCCAGTACTTC. It specifies CASSQGLIETQYF.

The chain combines TRBV3-1 with TRBJ2-7, with D possibly TRBD1 on 6 matching bases. CDR1 and CDR2 (germline): LGHDT, YNNKEL (reference sequence). V lost 0 bases and J lost 3, with 12 bases in between. The CDR3 has 15 residues. The CDR3 loop reads CASSQDQGTNYEQYF. The CDR3 DNA is TGTGCCAGCAGCCAAGATCAGGGGACCAACTACGAGCAGTACTTC.

Only a few counts were recorded for this clonotype. This chain uses TRBV7-2 with TRBJ2-2; 9 nucleotides line up with TRBD1. J gave up 5 bases and V 3 bases, and 10 bases lay outside the gene matches. Germline CDR1 SGHTA, CDR2 FQGNSA. This CDR3 comprises 17 residues. The CDR3 sequence: CASSLEDRGYLTGELFF. Written as DNA, the CDR3 is TGTGCCAGCAGCTTGGAAGACAGGGGGTACCTGACCGGGGAGCTGTTTTTT.

This clonotype was observed a few times. The CDR3: CASSGRSSGEAFF. As DNA, the CDR3 is TGTGCCAGCAGCGGACGGTCATCCGGTGAAGCTTTCTTT. The chain uses TRBV9 and TRBJ1-1, with unresolved D. The germline V gene has CDR1 SGDLS and CDR2 YYNGEE. V was trimmed by 3 bases and J by 7 bases, leaving 13 bases between them. The length of the CDR3 is 13 residues.

The rearrangement uses TRBV29-1 and TRBJ2-7; TRBD1 or TRBD2 may be the D gene (6 bases each). The CDR3 is made up of 13 amino acids. Germline CDR1 and CDR2: SQVTM and ANQGSEA. Trimming took 5 bases from V and 4 from J, leaving 15 bases between them. CDR3 in amino acids: CSVNGGASYEQYF. CDR3 DNA: TGCAGCGTTAACGGGGGCGCTTCATACGAGCAGTACTTC.

This chain links TRBV12-3 or TRBV12-4 with TRBJ2-7, with D perhaps matching TRBD1 (5 bases). Trimming removed 3 bases at V and 3 bases at J, with 12 bases between. The CDR3 is 14 amino acids. DNA for the CDR3: TGTGCCAGCAGTTTGGCAGGGTCGGACTACGAGCAGTACTTC. This codes for CASSLAGSDYEQYF.

The chain employs TRBV27 and TRBJ2-1; D remains unclear. CDR1 is MNHEY, CDR2 SMNVEV, per germline (reference sequence). The germline V and J ends were trimmed by 6 bases and 9 bases, with 15 bases remaining between them. The CDR3 is 13 amino acids. The CDR3 sequence: CASSQIFGGEQFF. DNA for the CDR3: TGTGCCAGCAGCCAGATCTTTGGCGGTGAGCAGTTCTTC.

This clonotype turned up a few times. The CDR3 sequence: CASSQDQAGTSRPDTQYF. In nucleotides, the CDR3 is TGCGCCAGCAGCCAAGATCAGGCCGGGACTAGTCGCCCAGATACGCAGTATTTT. The chain recombines TRBV4-1 with TRBJ2-3, with 8 positions matching TRBD2. The CDR3 runs to 18 residues. The V and J ends lost 0 bases and 4 bases, in that order; junction bases with no gene match: 12. Germline V gene lookup returns CDR1 MGHRA and CDR2 YSYEKL.

This chain uses TRBV29-1 with TRBJ1-1; no firm D call. V was cut by 5 bases and J by 4 bases, with 8 bases left in between. From germline, CDR1 is SQVTM and CDR2 ANQGSEA. The CDR3 length is 11 residues. CDR3 sequence reads: CSVNSPTEAFF. The CDR3 DNA reads TGCAGCGTTAATTCCCCCACTGAAGCTTTCTTT.

This clonotype has a count of ten or more. The chain recombines TRBV4-3 with TRBJ2-7; D possibly matches TRBD1 or TRBD2 (5 bases each). The CDR3 has 16 amino acids. The V gene's germline CDR1 is LGHNA and CDR2 YSLEER. Trimming cost V 4 bases and J 4 bases, with 20 bases left between them. The CDR3 bases are TGCGCCAGCAGCCCAGGGCCCAGCGGAACAAATTACGAGCAGTACTTC. It codes for CASSPGPSGTNYEQYF.

This clonotype was counted only a few times. V and J are TRBV5-1 and TRBJ2-3; 8 nucleotides align to TRBD2. The CDR3 loop spans 17 amino acids. Germline V gene data show CDR1 as SGHRS and CDR2 as YFSETQ. The junction had 12 bases not matched to a gene; V was cut back by 1 base and J by 5 bases. Here the CDR3 DNA reads TGCGCCAGCAGCTTGATCGGACGGGAGGGCCCGGGAGATACGCAGTATTTT. Its protein is CASSLIGREGPGDTQYF. The whole variable domain, filled in from reference TRBV5-1 and TRBJ2-3, reads KAGVTQTPRYLIKTRGQQVTLSCSPISGHRSVSWYQQTPGQGLQFLFEYFSETQRNKGNFPGRFSGRQFSNSRSEMNVSTLELGDSALYLCASSLIGREGPGDTQYFGPGTRLTVL.

The V and J genes are TRBV28 and TRBJ2-1; 7 nucleotides agree with TRBD2. CDR3 size: 13 residues. V lost 7 bases to trimming and J lost 3 bases; unmatched junction nucleotides: 3. The germline CDR1 and CDR2 sequences are MDHEN and SYDVKM. The CDR3 here is CASIREDYNEQFF. The DNA for the CDR3 is TGTGCCAGCATCCGGGAGGACTACAATGAGCAGTTCTTC.

The chain recombines TRBV6-5 with TRBJ1-2; 8 positions match TRBD1. Losses at the gene ends were 6 bases for V and 7 bases for J; bases not matched to a gene: 10. Germline V gene data show CDR1 as MNHEY and CDR2 as SVGAGI. This CDR3 is 14 amino acids long. CDR3 region: CASSTSGTGGGYTF. Here the CDR3 DNA reads TGTGCCAGCAGCACCTCCGGGACAGGAGGTGGCTACACCTTC.

This clonotype was recorded many times. This rearrangement joins TRBV29-1 to TRBJ2-2, with TRBD1 as a possible D gene (5 bases). This CDR3 spans 11 amino acids. V was cut by 5 bases and J by 7 bases, with 8 bases left in between. From germline, CDR1 is SQVTM and CDR2 ANQGSEA. DNA for the CDR3: TGCAGCGTTCTCAGGGACGGGGAGCTGTTTTTT. Translated, it gives CSVLRDGELFF.

This chain uses TRBV14 with TRBJ2-5; 9 positions match TRBD2. Per germline, CDR1 SGHDN and CDR2 FVKESK. This CDR3 region has 17 residues. J lost 4 bases, V lost 3 bases, and 12 bases had no gene match. The DNA of the CDR3 is TGTGCCAGCAGCCACGGCGGGAGGGCCCAGTGGGGAGAGACCCAGTACTTC. Its protein product is CASSHGGRAQWGETQYF.

This chain links TRBV6-2 or TRBV6-3 with TRBJ2-1, with TRBD2 as a possible D gene (5 bases). V was trimmed by 4 bases and J by 7 bases, leaving 14 bases between them. The CDR3 consists of 14 residues. Germline values: CDR1 MNHEY, CDR2 SVGEGT. CDR3 residues: CASSFNGLLNEQFF. Written as DNA, the CDR3 is TGTGCCAGCAGTTTCAATGGACTGTTGAATGAGCAGTTCTTC.